The clone carrying this T cell receptor (beta chain) has just a few counts. CDR1 is SNHLY and CDR2 is FYNNEI in the germline V gene. Germline trimming cut 2 bases from V and 4 bases from J; bases unmatched to any gene: 1. The CDR3 runs to 14 residues. This specimen comes from a study of T cells after yellow fever vaccination. 5'RACE template switching added a universal primer site and UMIs to TCR cDNA. TCRdb analysed the 5' RACE reads with MiXCR anew, one entry per CDR3 protein. Among over 65,000 distinct CDR3 sequences listed, 10% to 15% were seen once. Study conclusions and caveats: The secondary response was weaker but peaked faster, day 5 versus 15. CD4 and CD8 compartments shared a small share of clonotypes, likely from convergent recombination. Subsequent to the booster, the majority of primary-vaccination clones reappeared (96% CD4, 88% CD8).

The V call is TRBV2, the J call TRBJ2-3; 9 bases match TRBD2. The sample in question was CD8+ T cells not binding an NS4B(214-222) dextramer, sorted from PBMCs, obtained roughly 20 days after the first yellow fever vaccination. This receptor was identified in a young man who received the YFV17D yellow fever vaccine. The DNA for the CDR3 is TGTGCCAGCAGTGAACTAGCGGGGTCAGATACGCAGTATTTT. This sequence encodes CASSELAGSDTQYF.